The 20 T cell receptor beta chains reported below all come from one sample, sequenced in a study of cytomegalovirus exposure and HLA in healthy donors. Both 60 Vbeta primers and 13 Jbeta primers went into the PCR. TCRdb keeps only in-frame clones here, not all; method: immunoSEQ multiplex PCR. The profile shows 100,000 to 150,000 clones, around 80% of them singletons. The specimen sequenced was PBMCs. These receptors were taken from a man between 45 and 60 years old in good health and CMV-seronegative.

The chain joins TRBV23-1 to TRBJ2-5; no clear D gene. TRBV23-1 counts as an open reading frame of uncertain function. V lost 8 bases and J lost 0, with 13 bases in between. This CDR3 has 14 residues. The CDR3 here is CASPKEQNQETQYF. The CDR3, as DNA: TGCGCCAGCCCCAAGGAACAGAACCAAGAGACCCAGTACTTC.

The chain joins TRBV6-5 to TRBJ2-5, with TRBD2 as a possible D gene (6 bases). Between the trimmed V and J ends, which lost 7 bases and 4 bases, there was a span of 13 bases. The CDR3 loop spans 13 amino acids. Germline CDR1 is MNHEY and CDR2 is SVGAGI. Here the CDR3 DNA reads TGTGCCAGCAAGGTCGGGGGAGGAGAGACCCAGTACTTC. Translation: CASKVGGGETQYF.

The V gene is TRBV28, the J gene TRBJ1-4; D is uncertain. Trimming removed 1 base from V and 5 bases from J, with 11 bases in between. The CDR3 spans 15 residues. Germline V CDR1 and CDR2: MDHEN, SYDVKM. The CDR3 sequence: CASSLSRDINEKLFF. CDR3 nucleotides: TGTGCCAGCAGTTTATCGAGGGATATAAATGAAAAACTGTTTTTT.

The V gene is TRBV11-3, the J gene TRBJ2-2; the D is unclear. Between the trimmed V and J ends, which lost 3 bases and 1 base, there was a span of 6 bases. The CDR3 covers 14 residues. Germline V gene lookup returns CDR1 SGHNT and CDR2 YENEEA. Here the CDR3 reads CASSLSVNTGELFF. Written as DNA, the CDR3 is TGTGCCAGCAGCTTGTCTGTGAACACCGGGGAGCTGTTTTTT.

This clone has more than one count but fewer than ten. The rearrangement uses TRBV5-5 and TRBJ1-4; 7 nucleotides match TRBD1. Looked up from germline, CDR1 is SGHKS and CDR2 is YYEKEE (reference sequence). V was clipped by 0 bases and J by 8 bases; unmatched bases: 13. The CDR3 is made up of 17 amino acids. In DNA, the CDR3 is TGTGCCAGCAGCTTGGGGTCTGGAGGGGGCAGGTTGGAAAAACTGTTTTTT. Protein: CASSLGSGGGRLEKLFF.

CDR3 region: CASSLARGGQPQHF. The CDR3 nucleotides read TGTGCCAGTAGTCTTGCCAGGGGTGGCCAGCCCCAGCATTTT. The chain joins TRBV19 to TRBJ1-5; TRBD1 might be the D (6 bases). The CDR3 sequence is 14 residues long. Per the germline V gene, CDR1 is LNHDA and CDR2 is SQIVND (reference sequence). Trimming cost V 5 bases and J 7 bases, with 15 bases left between them.

The V gene is TRBV7-9, the J gene TRBJ2-2, with D uncertain. Germline V gene lookup returns CDR1 SEHNR and CDR2 FQNEAQ (reference sequence). The V end lost 0 bases, the J end lost 5 bases, and 10 bases lay between the germline ends. The CDR3 totals 15 residues. The CDR3 nucleotides read TGTGCCAGCAGCTTAGCTGGTATACTAACCGGGGAGCTGTTTTTT. It yields the protein CASSLAGILTGELFF.

This chain uses TRBV12-5 with TRBJ1-1, with D perhaps matching TRBD1 (5 bases). The CDR3 consists of 13 residues. V was cut by 7 bases and J by 7 bases, with 16 bases left in between. In germline, CDR1 is LGHNT, CDR2 FRNRAP. CDR3 DNA sequence: TGTGCTAGTGCCTCTCAGGGAGGGCGTGAAGCTTTCTTT. This sequence encodes CASASQGGREAFF. The full variable domain, completed using reference TRBV12-5 and TRBJ1-1, is DARVTQTPRHKVTEMGQEVTMRCQPILGHNTVFWYRQTMMQGLELLAYFRNRAPLDDSGMPKDRFSAEMPDATLATLKIQPSEPRDSAVYFCASASQGGREAFFGQGTRLTVV.

The rearrangement joins TRBV2 to TRBJ1-4; D is perhaps TRBD1 (6 bases). The V end lost 6 bases, the J end lost 3 bases, and 11 bases lay between the germline ends. Germline V gene lookup returns CDR1 SNHLY and CDR2 FYNNEI. The CDR3 extends over 14 amino acids. The CDR3 bases are TGTGCCAGCAGCGGACAGACCTCTAATGAAAAACTGTTTTTT. This sequence encodes CASSGQTSNEKLFF. Full variable domain (remainder filled in from reference TRBV2 and TRBJ1-4): EPEVTQTPSHQVTQMGQEVILRCVPISNHLYFYWYRQILGQKVEFLVSFYNNEISEKSEIFDDQFSVERPDGSNFTLKIRSTKLEDSAMYFCASSGQTSNEKLFFGSGTQLSVL.

This clone was seen a few times. The chain links TRBV2 to TRBJ2-7; possible D gene TRBD2, 5 bases. Trimming took 5 bases from V and 6 from J, leaving 11 bases between them. Looked up from germline, CDR1 is SNHLY and CDR2 is FYNNEI. The CDR3 has 12 residues. This CDR3 is CASSLLVPEQYF. CDR3 coding DNA: TGTGCCAGCAGTCTACTAGTTCCCGAGCAGTACTTC.

This clone was observed once. The chain has TRBV13 and TRBJ1-1, with 7 bases matching TRBD1. This CDR3 has 14 residues. The V and J ends lost 5 bases and 3 bases, in that order; junction bases with no gene match: 6. Looked up from germline, CDR1 is PRHDT and CDR2 is FYEKMQ (reference sequence). CDR3 DNA sequence: TGTGCCAGCAGCCCTGGACAGGTGTACACTGAAGCTTTCTTT. Translated: CASSPGQVYTEAFF.

This clone came up a few times. The rearrangement joins TRBV25-1 to TRBJ2-7; TRBD1 matches at 7 bases. Trimming at V came to 0 bases and at J to 5 bases, leaving 4 bases not matched to a gene. The germline CDR1 and CDR2 sequences are MGHDK and SYGVNS. CDR3 length equals 14 residues. CDR3 DNA sequence: TGTGCCAGCAGTGAATATCCCAGGGGGAACGAGCAGTACTTC. Protein product: CASSEYPRGNEQYF.

CDR3 bases: TGCGCCAGCAGACGACAGGGGGCAGGGTACGAGCAGTACTTC. Encoded protein: CASRRQGAGYEQYF. The genes are TRBV5-1 and TRBJ2-7, with 10 bases that match TRBD1. This CDR3 is built from 14 residues. J lost 4 bases, V lost 5 bases, and 6 bases had no gene match. Germline V gene data show CDR1 as SGHRS and CDR2 as YFSETQ.

This clone has just one count. The J gene is TRBJ1-1, the V gene TRBV4-3; a possible D gene is TRBD1 (5 bases). There are 15 residues in the CDR3. Germline-derived CDR1 and CDR2 are LGHNA and YSLEER. Trimming stripped 0 bases from V and 4 bases from J, with 12 bases between. The chain's CDR3 is CASSQDSRGGTEAFF. The CDR3 coding sequence is TGCGCCAGCAGCCAAGATAGTAGGGGCGGCACTGAAGCTTTCTTT.

This clone appeared a single time. The chain employs TRBV18 and TRBJ2-5; tentative D call: TRBD1 (6 bases). The V gene lost 4 bases and the J gene lost 3 bases, with 12 bases spanning the gap. CDR1 and CDR2 from the germline V gene are KGHSH and LQKENI. This CDR3 contains 14 residues. For the CDR3, the DNA is TGTGCCAGCTCACTTCGGGACAAGGAAGAGACCCAGTACTTC. Translation gives CASSLRDKEETQYF. The full variable domain, in which reference TRBV18 and TRBJ2-5 provide the parts outside the CDR3, is NAGVMQNPRHLVRRRGQEARLRCSPMKGHSHVYWYRQLPEEGLKFMVYLQKENIIDESGMPKERFSAEFPKEGPSILRIQQVVRGDSAAYFCASSLRDKEETQYFGPGTRLLVL.

This sequence joins TRBV9 and TRBJ2-1; D is undetermined. CDR3 length equals 14 residues. V was cut by 0 bases and J by 1 base, with 5 bases left in between. Germline loops: CDR1 SGDLS, CDR2 YYNGEE. This CDR3 is CASSVGLSYNEQFF. CDR3 DNA: TGTGCCAGCAGCGTAGGACTTTCCTACAATGAGCAGTTCTTC.

The chain couples TRBV4-3 to TRBJ2-3; D is ambiguous. CDR3 length: 16 amino acids. CDR1 and CDR2 from the germline V gene are LGHNA and YSLEER. The V and J ends lost 0 bases and 0 bases respectively, with 10 bases between them. The CDR3 DNA reads TGCGCCAGCAGCCAAGACCCCAGTGTAAGCACAGATACGCAGTATTTT. It encodes CASSQDPSVSTDTQYF.

This clone was counted only a few times. The chain links TRBV7-2 to TRBJ1-5, with D possibly being TRBD1 (5 bases). The germline gives CDR1 SGHTA, CDR2 FQGNSA. The V end was cut by 1 base, the J end by 5 bases, with 9 bases between. The CDR3 has 14 amino acids. In DNA form, the CDR3 reads TGTGCCAGCAGCTTAGTAGGGGAAGATCAGCCCCAGCATTTT. It is translated as CASSLVGEDQPQHF.

J is TRBJ1-2 and V is TRBV27; D is unclear. The V gene lost 5 bases and the J gene lost 2 bases, with 9 bases spanning the gap. The CDR3 totals 13 residues. Germline lookup yields CDR1 MNHEY and CDR2 SMNVEV (reference sequence). This CDR3 reads CASSGAPNYGYTF. DNA of the CDR3: TGTGCCAGCAGTGGAGCGCCGAACTATGGCTACACCTTC.

As DNA, the CDR3 is TGTGCCAGCAGGAAGTCAGGGGACGGGGAGACCCAGTACTTC. Translation gives CASRKSGDGETQYF. This chain uses TRBV7-9 with TRBJ2-5, with D perhaps matching TRBD1 (6 bases). The germline gives CDR1 SEHNR, CDR2 FQNEAQ (reference sequence). The CDR3 has 14 residues. The ends were cut back, 6 bases at V and 5 bases at J, with 16 bases in the middle.